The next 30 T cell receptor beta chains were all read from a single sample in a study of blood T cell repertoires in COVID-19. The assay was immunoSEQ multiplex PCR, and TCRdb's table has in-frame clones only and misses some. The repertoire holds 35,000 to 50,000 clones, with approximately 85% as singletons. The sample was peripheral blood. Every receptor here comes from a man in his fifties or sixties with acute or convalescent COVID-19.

This chain's CDR3 is CASSAGTGGRTDTQYF. CDR3 coding DNA: TGTGCCAGCAGTGCCGGGACAGGGGGGCGCACAGATACGCAGTATTTT. V gene TRBV2 combines with J gene TRBJ2-3, with TRBD1 identical over 11 bases. V lost 4 bases and J lost 1; bases outside the gene matches: 4. The germline V gene encodes CDR1 SNHLY and CDR2 FYNNEI. The CDR3 is 16 amino acids.

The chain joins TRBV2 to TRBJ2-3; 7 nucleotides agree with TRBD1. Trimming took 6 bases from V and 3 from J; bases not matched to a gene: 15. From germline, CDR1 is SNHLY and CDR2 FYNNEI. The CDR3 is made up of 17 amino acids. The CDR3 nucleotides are TGTGCCAGCAGCGAAACTAACAGGGGCCTCCGAACAGATACGCAGTATTTT. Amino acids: CASSETNRGLRTDTQYF.

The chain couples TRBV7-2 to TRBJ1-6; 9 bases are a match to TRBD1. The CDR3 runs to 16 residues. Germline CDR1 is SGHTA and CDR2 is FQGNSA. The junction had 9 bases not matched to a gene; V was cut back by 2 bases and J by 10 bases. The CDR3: CASSLRRTGDGSPLHF. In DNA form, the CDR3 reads TGTGCCAGCAGCTTAAGGCGGACAGGGGATGGATCACCCCTCCACTTT.

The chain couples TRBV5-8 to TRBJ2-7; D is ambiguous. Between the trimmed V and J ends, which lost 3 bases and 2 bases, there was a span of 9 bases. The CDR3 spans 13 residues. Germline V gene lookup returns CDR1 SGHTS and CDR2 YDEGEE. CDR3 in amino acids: CASSSGIPYEQYF. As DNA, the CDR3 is TGTGCCAGCAGCTCAGGAATCCCCTACGAGCAGTACTTC.

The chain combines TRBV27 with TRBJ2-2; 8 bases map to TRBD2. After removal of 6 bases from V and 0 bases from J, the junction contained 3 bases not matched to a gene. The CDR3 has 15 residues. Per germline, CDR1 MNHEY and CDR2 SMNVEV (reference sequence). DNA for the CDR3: TGTGCCAGCAGCCGGACTAGCCCGAACACCGGGGAGCTGTTTTTT. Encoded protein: CASSRTSPNTGELFF.

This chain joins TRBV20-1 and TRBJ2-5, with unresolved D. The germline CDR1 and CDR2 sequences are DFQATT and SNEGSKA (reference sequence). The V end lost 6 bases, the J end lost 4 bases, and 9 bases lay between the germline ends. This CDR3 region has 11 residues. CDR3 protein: CSAVVRETQYF. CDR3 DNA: TGCAGTGCCGTAGTACGAGAGACCCAGTACTTC.

The CDR3 loop is CASSPLAGASYNEQFF. CDR3 bases: TGTGCCAGCTCACCTTTAGCGGGAGCGTCCTACAATGAGCAGTTCTTC. The gene calls are TRBV18 and TRBJ2-1; 9 positions match TRBD2. The J segment lost 1 base and the V segment lost 3 bases, leaving 4 bases of the junction unmatched. The CDR3 runs 16 residues. The germline CDR1 and CDR2 sequences are KGHSH and LQKENI. Looking up the rest from reference TRBV18 and TRBJ2-1 gives the full variable domain: NAGVMQNPRHLVRRRGQEARLRCSPMKGHSHVYWYRQLPEEGLKFMVYLQKENIIDESGMPKERFSAEFPKEGPSILRIQQVVRGDSAAYFCASSPLAGASYNEQFFGPGTRLTVL.

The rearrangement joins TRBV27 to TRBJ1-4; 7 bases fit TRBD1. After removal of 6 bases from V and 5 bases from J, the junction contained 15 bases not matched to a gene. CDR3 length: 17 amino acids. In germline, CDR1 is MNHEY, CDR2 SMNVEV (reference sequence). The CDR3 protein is CASSLPGQKGKNEKLFF. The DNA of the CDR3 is TGTGCCAGCAGCCTCCCGGGACAGAAGGGAAAAAATGAAAAACTGTTTTTT.

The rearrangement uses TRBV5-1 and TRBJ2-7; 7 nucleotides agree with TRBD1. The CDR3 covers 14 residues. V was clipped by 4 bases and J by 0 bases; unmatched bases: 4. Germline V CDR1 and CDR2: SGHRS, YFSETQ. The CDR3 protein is CASSGGQLSYEQYF. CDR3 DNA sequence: TGCGCCAGCAGCGGGGGACAGCTCTCCTACGAGCAGTACTTC.

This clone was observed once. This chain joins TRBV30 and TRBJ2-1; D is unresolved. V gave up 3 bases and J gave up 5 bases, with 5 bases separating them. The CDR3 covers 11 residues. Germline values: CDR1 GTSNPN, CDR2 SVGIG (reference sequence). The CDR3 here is CAWSADNEQFF. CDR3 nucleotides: TGTGCCTGGAGCGCAGACAATGAGCAGTTCTTC.

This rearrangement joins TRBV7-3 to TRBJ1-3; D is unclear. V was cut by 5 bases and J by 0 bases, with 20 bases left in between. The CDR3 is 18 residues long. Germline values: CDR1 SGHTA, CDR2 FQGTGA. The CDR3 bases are TGTGCCAGCAGCCTCCTGCGGCTGGCTAGCCCCTCTGGAAACACCATATATTTT. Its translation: CASSLLRLASPSGNTIYF.

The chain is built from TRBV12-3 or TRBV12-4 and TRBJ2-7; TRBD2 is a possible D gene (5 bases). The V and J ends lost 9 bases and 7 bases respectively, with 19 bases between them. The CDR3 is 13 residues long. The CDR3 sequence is CASRGDTTPEQYF. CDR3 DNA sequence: TGTGCCAGTCGGGGAGACACCACCCCAGAGCAGTACTTC.

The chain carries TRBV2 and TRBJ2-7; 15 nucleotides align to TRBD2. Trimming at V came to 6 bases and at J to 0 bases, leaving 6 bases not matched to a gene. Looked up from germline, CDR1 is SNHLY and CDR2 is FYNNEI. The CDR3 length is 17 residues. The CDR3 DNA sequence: TGTGCCAGCAGCCACGGACTAGCGGGGGGGATCTCCTACGAGCAGTACTTC. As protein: CASSHGLAGGISYEQYF.

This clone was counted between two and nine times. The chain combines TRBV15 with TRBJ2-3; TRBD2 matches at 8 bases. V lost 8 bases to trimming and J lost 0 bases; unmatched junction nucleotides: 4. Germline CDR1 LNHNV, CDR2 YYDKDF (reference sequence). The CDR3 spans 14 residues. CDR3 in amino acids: CATGGGRSTDTQYF. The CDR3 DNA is TGTGCCACCGGTGGCGGGAGGAGCACAGATACGCAGTATTTT.

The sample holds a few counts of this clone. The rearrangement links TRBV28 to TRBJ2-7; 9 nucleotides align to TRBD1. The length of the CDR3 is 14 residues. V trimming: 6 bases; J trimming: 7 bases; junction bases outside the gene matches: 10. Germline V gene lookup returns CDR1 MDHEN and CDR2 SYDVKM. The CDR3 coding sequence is TGTGCCAGCAGCCCGACAGGGGGAGCGGGGGAGCAGTACTTC. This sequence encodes CASSPTGGAGEQYF.

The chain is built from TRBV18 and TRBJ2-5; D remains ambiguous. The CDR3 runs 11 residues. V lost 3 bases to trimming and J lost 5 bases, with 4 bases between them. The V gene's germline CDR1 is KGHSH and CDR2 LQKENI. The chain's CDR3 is CASSPAETQYF. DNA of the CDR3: TGTGCCAGCTCACCCGCGGAGACCCAGTACTTC.

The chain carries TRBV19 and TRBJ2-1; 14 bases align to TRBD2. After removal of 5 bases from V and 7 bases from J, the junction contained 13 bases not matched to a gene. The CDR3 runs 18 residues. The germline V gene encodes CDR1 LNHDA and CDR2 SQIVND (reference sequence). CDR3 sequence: CASSDPGTSGRGWNEQFF. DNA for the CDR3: TGTGCCAGTAGTGACCCCGGGACTAGCGGGAGAGGGTGGAATGAGCAGTTCTTC.

The CDR3 DNA follows: TGTGCCAGCAGCGTAGATCCCCAGGGGTTGTCACCCCTCCACTTT. Its protein product is CASSVDPQGLSPLHF. The chain employs TRBV9 and TRBJ1-6; tentatively, D is TRBD1 (6 bases). Germline-derived CDR1 and CDR2 are SGDLS and YYNGEE. Trimming removed 0 bases at V and 10 bases at J, with 14 bases between. CDR3 length: 15 amino acids.

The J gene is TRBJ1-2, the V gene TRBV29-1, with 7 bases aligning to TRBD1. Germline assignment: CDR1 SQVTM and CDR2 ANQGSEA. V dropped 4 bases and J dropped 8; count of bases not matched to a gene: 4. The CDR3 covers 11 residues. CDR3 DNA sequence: TGCAGCGTTGGACAGGGCTACGGCTACACCTTC. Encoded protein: CSVGQGYGYTF. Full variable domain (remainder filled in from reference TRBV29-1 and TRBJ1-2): SAVISQKPSRDICQRGTSLTIQCQVDSQVTMMFWYRQQPGQSLTLIATANQGSEATYESGFVIDKFPISRPNLTFSTLTVSNMSPEDSSIYLCSVGQGYGYTFGSGTRLTVV.

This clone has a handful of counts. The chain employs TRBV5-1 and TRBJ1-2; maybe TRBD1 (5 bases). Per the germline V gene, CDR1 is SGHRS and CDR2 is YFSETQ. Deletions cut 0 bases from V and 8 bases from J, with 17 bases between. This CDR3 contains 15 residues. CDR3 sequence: CASSLAGLEGSGYTF. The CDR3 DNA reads TGCGCCAGCAGCTTGGCAGGGCTGGAGGGAAGCGGCTACACCTTC.

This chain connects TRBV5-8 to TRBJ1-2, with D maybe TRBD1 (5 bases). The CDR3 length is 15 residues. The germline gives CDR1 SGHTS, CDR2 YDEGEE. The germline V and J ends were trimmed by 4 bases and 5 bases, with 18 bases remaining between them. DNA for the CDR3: TGTGCCAGCAGCCTATATCGACAGCCTCCTTATGGCTACACCTTC. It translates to CASSLYRQPPYGYTF.

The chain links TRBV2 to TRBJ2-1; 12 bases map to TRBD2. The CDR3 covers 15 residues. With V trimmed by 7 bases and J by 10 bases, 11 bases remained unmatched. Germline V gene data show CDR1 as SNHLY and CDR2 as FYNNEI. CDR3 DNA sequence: TGTGCCAGCAATCTCCTAGCGGGAGGGCCCGTCGAGCAGTTCTTC. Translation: CASNLLAGGPVEQFF.

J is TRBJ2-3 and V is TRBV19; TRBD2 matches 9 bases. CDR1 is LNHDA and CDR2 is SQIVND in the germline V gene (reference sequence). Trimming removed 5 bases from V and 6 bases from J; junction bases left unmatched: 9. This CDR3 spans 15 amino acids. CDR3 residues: CASSAMGLALDTQYF. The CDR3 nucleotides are TGTGCCAGTAGTGCCATGGGACTAGCTCTGGATACGCAGTATTTT.

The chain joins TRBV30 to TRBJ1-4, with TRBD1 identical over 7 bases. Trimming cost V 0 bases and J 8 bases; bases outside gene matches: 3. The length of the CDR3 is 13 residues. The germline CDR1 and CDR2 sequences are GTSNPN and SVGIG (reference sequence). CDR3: CAWSVNRGEKLFF. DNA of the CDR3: TGTGCCTGGAGTGTGAACAGGGGCGAAAAACTGTTTTTT. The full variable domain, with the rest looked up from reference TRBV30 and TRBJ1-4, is SQTIHQWPATLVQPVGSPLSLECTVEGTSNPNLYWYRQAAGRGLQLLFYSVGIGQISSEVPQNLSASRPQDRQFILSSKKLLLSDSGFYLCAWSVNRGEKLFFGSGTQLSVL.

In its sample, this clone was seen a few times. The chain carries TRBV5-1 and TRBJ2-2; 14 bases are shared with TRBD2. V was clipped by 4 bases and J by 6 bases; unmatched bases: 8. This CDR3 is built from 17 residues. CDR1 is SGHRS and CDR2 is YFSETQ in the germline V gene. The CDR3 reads CASSARGLAGVPGELFF. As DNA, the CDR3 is TGCGCCAGCAGCGCACGGGGACTAGCGGGAGTCCCCGGGGAGCTGTTTTTT.

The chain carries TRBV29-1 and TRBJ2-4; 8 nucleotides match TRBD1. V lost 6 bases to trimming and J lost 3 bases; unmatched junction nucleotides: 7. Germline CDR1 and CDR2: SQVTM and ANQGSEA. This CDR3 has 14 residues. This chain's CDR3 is CSVTKQGGKNIQYF. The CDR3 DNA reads TGCAGCGTAACGAAACAGGGGGGCAAAAACATTCAGTACTTC. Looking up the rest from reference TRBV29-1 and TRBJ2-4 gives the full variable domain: SAVISQKPSRDICQRGTSLTIQCQVDSQVTMMFWYRQQPGQSLTLIATANQGSEATYESGFVIDKFPISRPNLTFSTLTVSNMSPEDSSIYLCSVTKQGGKNIQYFGAGTRLSVL.

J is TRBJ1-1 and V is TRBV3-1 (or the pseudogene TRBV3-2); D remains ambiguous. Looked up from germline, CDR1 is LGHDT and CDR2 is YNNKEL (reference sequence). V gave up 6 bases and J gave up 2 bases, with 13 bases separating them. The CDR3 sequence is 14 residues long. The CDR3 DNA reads TGTGCCAGCAGAGAGGGCTCCTCCAACACTGAAGCTTTCTTT. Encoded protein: CASREGSSNTEAFF.

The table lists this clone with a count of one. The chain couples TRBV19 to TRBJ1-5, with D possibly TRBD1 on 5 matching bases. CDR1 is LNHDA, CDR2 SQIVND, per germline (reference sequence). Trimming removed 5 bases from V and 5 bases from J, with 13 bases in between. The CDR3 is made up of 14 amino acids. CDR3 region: CASSDSDGYQPQHF. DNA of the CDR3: TGTGCCAGTAGTGACAGTGACGGATATCAGCCCCAGCATTTT.

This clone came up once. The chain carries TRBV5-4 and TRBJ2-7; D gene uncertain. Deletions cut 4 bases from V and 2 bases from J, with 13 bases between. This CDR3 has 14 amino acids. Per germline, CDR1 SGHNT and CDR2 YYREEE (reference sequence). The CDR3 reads CASSAISRTYEQYF. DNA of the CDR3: TGTGCCAGCAGCGCGATATCTAGGACCTACGAGCAGTACTTC.

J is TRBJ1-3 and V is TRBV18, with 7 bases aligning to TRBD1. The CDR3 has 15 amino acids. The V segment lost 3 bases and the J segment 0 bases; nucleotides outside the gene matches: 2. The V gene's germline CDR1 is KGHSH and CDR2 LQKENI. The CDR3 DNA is TGTGCCAGCTCACCCGCAGGGGGCTCTGGAAACACCATATATTTT. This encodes CASSPAGGSGNTIYF.